These T cell receptor beta chains were read from a single sample in a study of T cell responses to AZD1222 COVID-19 vaccine. The protocol was immunoSEQ multiplex PCR, while the TCRdb copy is restricted to in-frame clones and leaves out a portion. The data hold over 150,000 clones, with around 91% observed a single time. The specimen comprised peripheral blood, sampled on day 0 of AZD1222 vaccination. All receptors come from an adult in good health. Both conserved end residues are part of each CDR3. A D gene is named only where the DNA matches it firmly. For some rows the clone size is stated as once, few or many, or as a class when expanded; others skip it.

v_gene: TRBV12-3/TRBV12-4; j_gene: TRBJ2-3; d_gene: -; abundance: -; CDR3aa: CASSRQRAQYF; CDR3nt: TGTGCCAGCAGTCGACAGCGAGCGCAGTATTTT
v_gene: TRBV30; j_gene: TRBJ1-2; d_gene: -; abundance: -; CDR3aa: CAFSPGYTF; CDR3nt: TGTGCCTTCTCCCCTGGCTACACCTTC
v_gene: TRBV7-3; j_gene: TRBJ2-3; d_gene: -; abundance: -; CDR3aa: CASSLFGTDTQYF; CDR3nt: TGTGCCAGCAGCTTATTCGGCACAGATACGCAGTATTTT
v_gene: TRBV4-2; j_gene: TRBJ1-2; d_gene: -; abundance: -; CDR3aa: CASSQDREGYGYTF; CDR3nt: TGTGCCAGCAGCCAAGATCGGGAGGGGTATGGCTACACCTTC
v_gene: TRBV5-1; j_gene: TRBJ2-2; d_gene: -; abundance: -; CDR3aa: CASAPPRNTGELFF; CDR3nt: TGCGCCAGCGCTCCACCCCGCAACACCGGGGAGCTGTTTTTT
v_gene: TRBV2; j_gene: TRBJ2-5; d_gene: -; abundance: -; CDR3aa: CASTTYRGKGDQYF; CDR3nt: TGTGCCAGCACTACATACCGGGGGAAGGGGGACCAGTACTTC
v_gene: TRBV6-5; j_gene: TRBJ2-3; d_gene: -; abundance: -; CDR3aa: CASSSGPSTDTQYF; CDR3nt: TGTGCCAGCAGCAGCGGACCAAGTACAGATACGCAGTATTTT
v_gene: TRBV5-1; j_gene: TRBJ2-3; d_gene: -; abundance: -; CDR3aa: CASSLGPGGTDTQYF; CDR3nt: TGCGCCAGCAGCTTGGGACCAGGTGGCACAGATACGCAGTATTTT
v_gene: TRBV19; j_gene: TRBJ1-1; d_gene: -; abundance: -; CDR3aa: CASSSDSGRNEAFF; CDR3nt: TGTGCCAGTAGTTCGGACAGTGGGCGAAATGAAGCTTTCTTT
v_gene: TRBV5-4; j_gene: TRBJ2-7; d_gene: -; abundance: -; CDR3aa: CASSPRNTYEQYF; CDR3nt: TGTGCCAGCAGCCCTAGAAACACCTACGAGCAGTACTTC
v_gene: TRBV6-2/TRBV6-3; j_gene: TRBJ1-1; d_gene: -; abundance: -; CDR3aa: CASSYTADRGYTEAFF; CDR3nt: TGTGCCAGCAGTTATACCGCCGATCGGGGGTACACTGAAGCTTTCTTT
v_gene: TRBV7-3; j_gene: TRBJ2-3; d_gene: TRBD2; abundance: -; CDR3aa: CASSPTSGTSTDTQYF; CDR3nt: TGTGCCAGCAGCCCAACTAGCGGGACTAGCACAGATACGCAGTATTTT
v_gene: TRBV7-9; j_gene: TRBJ2-3; d_gene: TRBD2; abundance: -; CDR3aa: CASSLGGGGPADTQYF; CDR3nt: TGTGCCAGCAGCTTAGGCGGGGGGGGCCCGGCAGATACGCAGTATTTT
v_gene: TRBV7-8; j_gene: TRBJ2-5; d_gene: TRBD2; abundance: -; CDR3aa: CASSFRLAGTHQETQYF; CDR3nt: TGTGCCAGCAGCTTTCGGCTAGCGGGGACTCATCAAGAGACCCAGTACTTC
v_gene: TRBV4-2; j_gene: TRBJ2-2; d_gene: -; abundance: -; CDR3aa: CASSQDRVSNTGELFF; CDR3nt: TGTGCCAGCAGCCAAGACCGGGTTTCGAACACCGGGGAGCTGTTTTTT
v_gene: TRBV10-3; j_gene: TRBJ1-4; d_gene: -; abundance: -; CDR3aa: CAISDGGRGEKLFF; CDR3nt: TGTGCCATCAGTGACGGGGGCCGTGGTGAAAAACTGTTTTTT
v_gene: TRBV4-2; j_gene: TRBJ2-2; d_gene: TRBD2; abundance: -; CDR3aa: CASKNSGGARLNTGELFF; CDR3nt: TGTGCCAGCAAGAATAGCGGGGGGGCCCGTCTGAACACCGGGGAGCTGTTTTTT
v_gene: TRBV6-1; j_gene: TRBJ2-3; d_gene: -; abundance: -; CDR3aa: CASSESRQAGTDTQYF; CDR3nt: TGTGCCAGCAGTGAATCGCGCCAGGCAGGCACAGATACGCAGTATTTT
v_gene: TRBV3-1/TRBV3-2; j_gene: TRBJ2-3; d_gene: TRBD1; abundance: -; CDR3aa: CASSQETGPAQYF; CDR3nt: TGTGCCAGCAGCCAGGAGACAGGGCCGGCGCAGTATTTT
v_gene: TRBV28; j_gene: TRBJ1-6; d_gene: TRBD1; abundance: -; CDR3aa: CASRPNNRGRNSPLHF; CDR3nt: TGTGCCAGCAGACCCAACAACAGGGGTCGGAATTCACCCCTCCACTTT
v_gene: TRBV30; j_gene: TRBJ1-5; d_gene: -; abundance: few; CDR3aa: CAWSVGQGGQPQHF; CDR3nt: TGTGCCTGGAGTGTAGGCCAGGGTGGTCAGCCCCAGCATTTT
v_gene: TRBV4-2; j_gene: TRBJ1-5; d_gene: -; abundance: -; CDR3aa: CASSLATARSNQPQHF; CDR3nt: TGTGCCAGCTCCCTTGCGACAGCCCGTAGCAATCAGCCCCAGCATTTT
v_gene: TRBV30; j_gene: TRBJ2-6; d_gene: -; abundance: -; CDR3aa: CAWSVGHVLTF; CDR3nt: TGTGCCTGGAGTGTAGGGCACGTCCTGACTTTC
v_gene: TRBV18; j_gene: TRBJ2-5; d_gene: -; abundance: -; CDR3aa: CASSPRREETQYF; CDR3nt: TGTGCCAGCTCACCAAGGCGCGAAGAGACCCAGTACTTC
v_gene: TRBV5-4; j_gene: TRBJ2-3; d_gene: TRBD2; abundance: once; CDR3aa: CASSLRTSGGRSTDTQYF; CDR3nt: TGTGCCAGCAGCTTACGGACTAGCGGGGGGCGAAGCACAGATACGCAGTATTTT
v_gene: TRBV6-5; j_gene: TRBJ2-1; d_gene: -; abundance: -; CDR3aa: CASSAFGSSYNEQFF; CDR3nt: TGTGCCAGCAGCGCATTCGGGAGCTCCTACAATGAGCAGTTCTTC
v_gene: TRBV12-3/TRBV12-4; j_gene: TRBJ2-1; d_gene: -; abundance: -; CDR3aa: CASSFYPHEQFF; CDR3nt: TGTGCCAGCAGTTTCTACCCCCATGAGCAGTTCTTC
v_gene: TRBV7-7; j_gene: TRBJ2-3; d_gene: TRBD2; abundance: -; CDR3aa: CASSLGIAGGLSDTQYF; CDR3nt: TGTGCTAGCAGCTTAGGAATAGCGGGGGGGCTGTCGGATACGCAGTATTTT
v_gene: TRBV12-3/TRBV12-4; j_gene: TRBJ2-3; d_gene: -; abundance: -; CDR3aa: CASSREHADTQYF; CDR3nt: TGTGCCAGCAGTCGAGAACATGCAGATACGCAGTATTTT
v_gene: TRBV19; j_gene: TRBJ2-3; d_gene: -; abundance: -; CDR3aa: CASSMSGGLRDTQYF; CDR3nt: TGTGCCAGTAGTATGTCTGGGGGGCTCAGGGATACGCAGTATTTT
v_gene: TRBV27; j_gene: TRBJ1-1; d_gene: -; abundance: -; CDR3aa: CASSRRVNTEAFF; CDR3nt: TGTGCCAGCAGCCGACGGGTGAACACTGAAGCTTTCTTT
v_gene: TRBV19; j_gene: TRBJ2-2; d_gene: -; abundance: -; CDR3aa: CASSMGLATGELFF; CDR3nt: TGTGCCAGTAGTATGGGCTTAGCCACCGGGGAGCTGTTTTTT
v_gene: TRBV9; j_gene: TRBJ2-2; d_gene: -; abundance: -; CDR3aa: CASSPRGTENTGELFF; CDR3nt: TGTGCCAGCAGCCCACGCGGGACAGAGAACACCGGGGAGCTGTTTTTT
v_gene: TRBV28; j_gene: TRBJ2-1; d_gene: TRBD2; abundance: -; CDR3aa: CASSLYVRASGDLYNEQFF; CDR3nt: TGTGCCAGCAGTTTATACGTCCGGGCTAGCGGGGACCTATACAATGAGCAGTTCTTC
v_gene: TRBV2; j_gene: TRBJ1-3; d_gene: -; abundance: -; CDR3aa: CASSEAGTRNTIYF; CDR3nt: TGTGCCAGCAGTGAAGCCGGAACCCGAAACACCATATATTTT
v_gene: TRBV6-6; j_gene: TRBJ2-7; d_gene: -; abundance: -; CDR3aa: CASSYSGSYEQYF; CDR3nt: TGTGCCAGCAGTTACTCGGGCAGCTACGAGCAGTACTTC
v_gene: TRBV4-2; j_gene: TRBJ1-5; d_gene: -; abundance: -; CDR3aa: CASSLGTGDQPQHF; CDR3nt: TGTGCCAGCAGCCTCGGTACAGGAGATCAGCCCCAGCATTTT
v_gene: TRBV30; j_gene: TRBJ1-1; d_gene: TRBD1; abundance: -; CDR3aa: CAWSWDRLNTEAFF; CDR3nt: TGTGCCTGGAGCTGGGACAGGCTGAACACTGAAGCTTTCTTT
v_gene: TRBV2; j_gene: TRBJ1-3; d_gene: -; abundance: once; CDR3aa: CASGGFLGNTIYF; CDR3nt: TGTGCCAGCGGCGGTTTCCTTGGAAACACCATATATTTT
v_gene: TRBV3-1/TRBV3-2; j_gene: TRBJ1-3; d_gene: -; abundance: -; CDR3aa: CASSYGGEGSGNTIYF; CDR3nt: TGTGCCAGCAGCTACGGGGGGGAGGGCTCTGGAAACACCATATATTTT
v_gene: TRBV4-1; j_gene: TRBJ1-1; d_gene: -; abundance: -; CDR3aa: CASSPKVGGTEAFF; CDR3nt: TGCGCCAGCAGCCCCAAGGTAGGGGGCACTGAAGCTTTCTTT
v_gene: TRBV5-1; j_gene: TRBJ2-5; d_gene: TRBD2; abundance: once; CDR3aa: CASSLPGLAGETQYF; CDR3nt: TGCGCCAGCAGCTTGCCCGGTCTAGCGGGAGAGACCCAGTACTTC
v_gene: TRBV27; j_gene: TRBJ2-2; d_gene: TRBD2; abundance: few; CDR3aa: CASSPYRAGLGLAGGITGELFF; CDR3nt: TGTGCCAGCAGTCCTTACAGAGCCGGGTTGGGGCTGGCGGGGGGCATCACCGGGGAGCTGTTTTTT
v_gene: TRBV4-3; j_gene: TRBJ2-7; d_gene: -; abundance: -; CDR3aa: CASSQDRHRDKYF; CDR3nt: TGCGCCAGCAGCCAAGATCGTCACAGGGACAAGTACTTC
v_gene: TRBV19; j_gene: TRBJ1-1; d_gene: -; abundance: few; CDR3aa: CASSIQVWDTEAFF; CDR3nt: TGTGCCAGTAGTATACAGGTTTGGGACACTGAAGCTTTCTTT
v_gene: TRBV19; j_gene: TRBJ2-7; d_gene: TRBD2; abundance: -; CDR3aa: CASSSGGGRYEQYF; CDR3nt: TGTGCCAGTAGTTCTGGCGGGGGAAGGTACGAGCAGTACTTC
v_gene: TRBV20-1; j_gene: TRBJ2-1; d_gene: -; abundance: -; CDR3aa: CSAPGLRVF; CDR3nt: TGCAGTGCCCCAGGTCTTCGTGTCTTC
v_gene: TRBV10-1; j_gene: TRBJ2-3; d_gene: -; abundance: -; CDR3aa: CASSAARSTDTQYF; CDR3nt: TGCGCCAGCAGTGCGGCGCGCAGCACAGATACGCAGTATTTT
v_gene: TRBV6-6; j_gene: TRBJ2-1; d_gene: TRBD1; abundance: -; CDR3aa: CASSYTTGQFYNEQFF; CDR3nt: TGTGCCAGCAGTTACACCACGGGACAGTTCTACAATGAGCAGTTCTTC
v_gene: TRBV3-1/TRBV3-2; j_gene: TRBJ1-1; d_gene: -; abundance: -; CDR3aa: CASSLSGLSNTEAFF; CDR3nt: TGTGCCAGCAGCCTGTCGGGACTTTCGAACACTGAAGCTTTCTTT
v_gene: TRBV24-1; j_gene: TRBJ2-3; d_gene: TRBD1; abundance: once; CDR3aa: CATSDAGTGQYF; CDR3nt: TGTGCCACCAGTGATGCCGGGACAGGGCAGTATTTT
v_gene: TRBV3-1/TRBV3-2; j_gene: TRBJ2-3; d_gene: TRBD2; abundance: -; CDR3aa: CASSQDPRVAGHTDTQYF; CDR3nt: TGTGCCAGCAGCCAAGACCCAAGGGTAGCGGGGCACACAGATACGCAGTATTTT
v_gene: TRBV7-2; j_gene: TRBJ1-5; d_gene: -; abundance: -; CDR3aa: CASSSLGGGNQPQHF; CDR3nt: TGTGCCAGCAGCTCCCTAGGGGGGGGCAATCAGCCCCAGCATTTT
v_gene: TRBV12-3/TRBV12-4; j_gene: TRBJ1-1; d_gene: TRBD1; abundance: -; CDR3aa: CASRRDRAEAFF; CDR3nt: TGTGCCAGCAGACGCGACAGGGCTGAAGCTTTCTTT
v_gene: TRBV6-1; j_gene: TRBJ2-1; d_gene: -; abundance: -; CDR3aa: CASSEAGAVGDNEQFF; CDR3nt: TGTGCCAGCAGTGAAGCGGGCGCGGTGGGTGACAATGAGCAGTTCTTC
v_gene: TRBV5-1; j_gene: TRBJ1-6; d_gene: TRBD1; abundance: -; CDR3aa: CASSPTPGQGYSPLHF; CDR3nt: TGCGCCAGCAGCCCTACCCCGGGACAGGGGTATTCACCCCTCCACTTT
v_gene: TRBV5-1; j_gene: TRBJ2-7; d_gene: -; abundance: -; CDR3aa: CASSSRTDSYEQYF; CDR3nt: TGCGCCAGCAGCTCCCGGACGGATTCCTACGAGCAGTACTTC
v_gene: TRBV11-2; j_gene: TRBJ1-1; d_gene: -; abundance: -; CDR3aa: CASSLDSAEAFF; CDR3nt: TGTGCCAGCAGCTTAGATTCTGCTGAAGCTTTCTTT
v_gene: TRBV11-2; j_gene: TRBJ2-5; d_gene: -; abundance: -; CDR3aa: CASSFWGRETQYF; CDR3nt: TGTGCCAGCAGCTTTTGGGGGCGAGAGACCCAGTACTTC